Presented here are 27 T cell receptor beta chains from one specimen sequenced in a study of PD-L1 blockade in urothelial cancer. Method: immunoSEQ multiplex PCR; TCRdb's copy keeps in-frame clones and lacks some. This table has some 53,000 clones, 77% appearing once. This specimen was PBMCs, taken around atezolizumab (anti-PD-L1) treatment. The receptors originated from a man aged 70-80 years with urothelial cancer.

V and J are TRBV25-1 and TRBJ2-5, with D maybe TRBD1 (5 bases). CDR3 size: 13 residues. From germline, CDR1 is MGHDK and CDR2 SYGVNS. V was shortened by 5 bases and J by 6 bases, with 13 bases between the two germline ends. CDR3 residues: CASSPTGAQTQYF. In DNA, the CDR3 is TGTGCCAGCAGTCCAACTGGGGCCCAGACCCAGTACTTC.

This chain connects TRBV7-6 to TRBJ1-4; D might be TRBD1 (6 bases). The CDR3 is made up of 14 amino acids. V was pared by 5 bases and J by 7 bases, with 14 bases between. Germline CDR1 is SGHVS and CDR2 is FNYEAQ. The CDR3 nucleotides are TGTGCCAGCAGCCCCGGACAGTCCCGTGAAAAACTGTTTTTT. It translates to CASSPGQSREKLFF. The full variable domain, completed using reference TRBV7-6 and TRBJ1-4, is GAGVSQSPRYKVTKRGQDVALRCDPISGHVSLYWYRQALGQGPEFLTYFNYEAQQDKSGLPNDRFSAERPEGSISTLTIQRTEQRDSAMYRCASSPGQSREKLFFGSGTQLSVL.

The V gene is TRBV21-1, the J gene TRBJ2-7; the table's D call of TRBD2 was not tested on the DNA. TRBV21-1 is termed a pseudogene. This CDR3 region has 16 residues. This CDR3 reads CASSGIPSGGRYEQYF. The CDR3 nucleotides are TGTGCCAGCAGCGGAATACCTAGCGGGGGAAGGTACGAGCAGTACTTC.

The genes are TRBV6-1 and TRBJ2-3; D is possibly TRBD2 (5 bases). The CDR3 extends over 15 amino acids. V dropped 8 bases and J dropped 2 bases, with 17 bases sitting between them. Germline V gene data show CDR1 as MNHNS and CDR2 as SASEGT. CDR3 sequence (DNA): TGTGCCAGCGTGAGGGTTAGAGCCGACACAGATACGCAGTATTTT. This codes for CASVRVRADTDTQYF.

The chain recombines TRBV19 with TRBJ2-1; 8 bases fit TRBD2. The CDR3 spans 16 residues. Trimming cost V 4 bases and J 7 bases; bases outside gene matches: 12. CDR1 is LNHDA, CDR2 SQIVND, per germline (reference sequence). In nucleotides, the CDR3 is TGTGCCAGTAGTAGGGGAGCGGGAGTTATTGGGAATGAGCAGTTCTTC. It codes for CASSRGAGVIGNEQFF.

The chain uses TRBV30 and TRBJ2-7, with a weak D call TRBD2 (5 bases). This CDR3 has 14 amino acids. V was trimmed by 4 bases and J by 3 bases, leaving 16 bases between them. Germline-derived CDR1 and CDR2 are GTSNPN and SVGIG (reference sequence). The CDR3 DNA follows: TGTGCCTGGAAACCCTCGGGATCCCACTACGAGCAGTACTTC. Its translation: CAWKPSGSHYEQYF. Full variable domain (missing parts from reference TRBV30 and TRBJ2-7): SQTIHQWPATLVQPVGSPLSLECTVEGTSNPNLYWYRQAAGRGLQLLFYSVGIGQISSEVPQNLSASRPQDRQFILSSKKLLLSDSGFYLCAWKPSGSHYEQYFGPGTRLTVT.

This clone was recorded a few times. V usage is TRBV18 and J usage is TRBJ1-6; 9 nucleotides line up with TRBD1. The germline V gene has CDR1 KGHSH and CDR2 LQKENI. CDR3 length: 14 amino acids. V lost 3 bases to trimming and J lost 7 bases; unmatched junction nucleotides: 1. The DNA of the CDR3 is TGTGCCAGCTCACCGGGACAGGGAAATTCACCCCTCCACTTT. Protein product: CASSPGQGNSPLHF.

The chain combines TRBV7-2 with TRBJ1-3; D might be TRBD1 (6 bases). Germline loops: CDR1 SGHTA, CDR2 FQGNSA. The CDR3 is 17 amino acids. Trimming stripped 5 bases from V and 1 base from J, with 18 bases between. The CDR3: CASSPEAGVRSGNTIYF. As DNA, the CDR3 is TGTGCCAGCAGCCCCGAGGCAGGGGTTAGGTCTGGAAACACCATATATTTT.

The V call is TRBV7-2, the J call TRBJ1-3; D is unclear. V was trimmed by 1 base and J by 8 bases, leaving 9 bases between them. The length of the CDR3 is 13 residues. Germline V CDR1 and CDR2: SGHTA, FQGNSA. CDR3 DNA: TGTGCCAGCAGCTTAGACCCGAGGGACACCATATATTTT. It is translated as CASSLDPRDTIYF.

This sequence joins TRBV27 and TRBJ2-2, with 11 bases aligning to TRBD2. With 4 bases clipped from V and 0 bases from J, the junction kept 4 bases outside the gene matches. Per germline, CDR1 MNHEY and CDR2 SMNVEV (reference sequence). This CDR3 is 17 amino acids long. CDR3 DNA sequence: TGTGCCAGCAGTTCGGGTAGCGGGAGGGCGAACACCGGGGAGCTGTTTTTT. Translating gives CASSSGSGRANTGELFF.

Only a few counts were recorded for this clone. The chain is built from TRBV6-6 and TRBJ1-6; the D gene is possibly TRBD1 (6 bases). Per germline, CDR1 MNHNY and CDR2 SVGAGI (reference sequence). The length of the CDR3 is 16 residues. V shed 2 bases and J shed 7 bases, with 15 bases lying between them. CDR3 in DNA: TGTGCCAGCAGTTACCCGAAGGGGGGAGGGAATTCACCCCTCCACTTT. As protein: CASSYPKGGGNSPLHF.

The chain has TRBV29-1 and TRBJ2-3; possible D gene TRBD1, 6 bases. The CDR3 is 15 amino acids. V shed 3 bases and J shed 0 bases, with 13 bases lying between them. The germline CDR1 and CDR2 sequences are SQVTM and ANQGSEA. CDR3 in amino acids: CSVETQGESTDTQYF. CDR3 DNA: TGCAGCGTTGAGACACAGGGAGAGAGCACAGATACGCAGTATTTT.

The J gene is TRBJ1-4, the V gene TRBV28; TRBD1 might be the D (6 bases). The germline gives CDR1 MDHEN, CDR2 SYDVKM. The CDR3 totals 14 residues. V lost 5 bases to trimming and J lost 6 bases, with 13 bases between them. The CDR3 DNA sequence: TGTGCCAGCAGTGGATACAGGGTTCATGAAAAACTGTTTTTT. Its protein product is CASSGYRVHEKLFF.

The chain recombines TRBV15 with TRBJ2-7, with D possibly TRBD1 on 5 matching bases. The V end was cut by 11 bases, the J end by 4 bases, with 18 bases between. This CDR3 comprises 13 residues. Germline loops: CDR1 LNHNV, CDR2 YYDKDF (reference sequence). In DNA form, the CDR3 reads TGTGCCGCAGCTAAGGGGCGGAAATACGAGCAGTACTTC. Its translation is CAAAKGRKYEQYF.

V usage is TRBV4-1 and J usage is TRBJ1-2; the D gene is possibly TRBD1 (6 bases). Trimming removed 0 bases at V and 2 bases at J, with 16 bases between. This CDR3 is 17 amino acids long. Germline CDR1 and CDR2: MGHRA and YSYEKL. The CDR3 here is CASSQDLGWQGNYGYTF. The CDR3 region has the DNA TGCGCCAGCAGCCAAGATTTGGGCTGGCAGGGGAACTATGGCTACACCTTC.

V gene TRBV4-3 combines with J gene TRBJ2-1, with 12 bases identical to TRBD2. The CDR3 sequence is 17 residues long. The junction had 5 bases not matched to a gene; V was cut back by 3 bases and J by 2 bases. Germline values: CDR1 LGHNA, CDR2 YSLEER. CDR3: CASSQSLAGGPYNEQFF. The CDR3 region has the DNA TGCGCCAGCAGCCAGTCGCTAGCGGGGGGGCCCTACAATGAGCAGTTCTTC.

J is TRBJ1-2 and V is TRBV4-3, with 7 bases matching TRBD1. The CDR3 runs to 13 residues. Germline CDR1 and CDR2: LGHNA and YSLEER. The trim removed 1 base at V and 4 bases at J, leaving 0 bases unmatched. This CDR3 reads CASSQAGGYGYTF. The CDR3 DNA is TGCGCCAGCAGCCAAGCAGGGGGCTATGGCTACACCTTC.

The chain joins TRBV29-1 to TRBJ2-1, with a tentative D call TRBD2 (6 bases). The CDR3 extends over 13 amino acids. Trimming took off 6 bases at V and 9 bases at J, with 18 bases between the two ends. From germline, CDR1 is SQVTM and CDR2 ANQGSEA. CDR3 protein: CSVEILANGEQFF. In DNA form, the CDR3 reads TGCAGCGTGGAAATTCTAGCGAATGGTGAGCAGTTCTTC.

The rearrangement joins TRBV7-8 to TRBJ1-5, with D uncertain. The V and J ends lost 0 bases and 0 bases respectively, with 15 bases between them. The CDR3 sequence is 18 residues long. Germline CDR1 and CDR2: SGHVS and FQNEAQ. In nucleotides, the CDR3 is TGTGCCAGCAGCTTAGCACGGGGTCTCAGGTATAGCAATCAGCCCCAGCATTTT. Its translation is CASSLARGLRYSNQPQHF.

This clone was seen just once. The chain recombines TRBV4-2 with TRBJ2-4, with D perhaps TRBD2 (5 bases). The CDR3 consists of 16 residues. V gave up 0 bases and J gave up 2 bases, with 11 bases separating them. Germline V gene lookup returns CDR1 LGHNA and CDR2 YNFKEQ. The CDR3 sequence is CASSQDLAVTKNIQYF. DNA for the CDR3: TGTGCCAGCAGCCAAGACCTAGCAGTTACCAAAAACATTCAGTACTTC.

The genes are TRBV6-1 and TRBJ2-1, with a weak D call TRBD1 (6 bases). The CDR3 is 13 residues long. The germline V gene has CDR1 MNHNS and CDR2 SASEGT. V lost 2 bases and J 9 bases, leaving 11 bases between the germline ends. CDR3 sequence (DNA): TGTGCCAGCAGTGAAAACAGGGTAGGTGAGCAGTTCTTC. This translates into CASSENRVGEQFF.

The chain couples TRBV7-2 to TRBJ2-5, with a possible D match to TRBD2 (6 bases). Germline-derived CDR1 and CDR2 are SGHTA and FQGNSA. Between the trimmed V and J ends, which lost 1 base and 1 base, there was a span of 13 bases. The CDR3 sequence is 16 residues long. The CDR3 sequence is CASSLGVLAVQETQYF. For the CDR3, the DNA is TGTGCCAGCAGCTTAGGCGTTTTAGCGGTCCAAGAGACCCAGTACTTC. Supplemented by reference TRBV7-2 and TRBJ2-5, the full variable domain reads GAGVSQSPSNKVTEKGKDVELRCDPISGHTALYWYRQSLGQGLEFLIYFQGNSAPDKSGLPSDRFSAERTGGSVSTLTIQRTQQEDSAVYLCASSLGVLAVQETQYFGPGTRLLVL.

This clone was observed a few times. The chain is built from TRBV4-3 and TRBJ2-2, with D perhaps TRBD1 (6 bases). Germline CDR1 and CDR2: LGHNA and YSLEER. V dropped 0 bases and J dropped 3 bases, with 11 bases sitting between them. The CDR3 length is 16 residues. This chain's CDR3 is CASSQDLQGYTGELFF. The CDR3 DNA sequence: TGCGCCAGCAGCCAAGATTTACAGGGATACACCGGGGAGCTGTTTTTT.

This clone was recorded only once. This chain uses TRBV21-1 with TRBJ2-3; TRBD1 is the table's D call, not checked against the DNA. TRBV21-1 is an annotated pseudogene. CDR3 length equals 13 residues. Written as DNA, the CDR3 is TGTGCCAAATCCGGGACAGGGTTGCTTACGCAGTATTTT. Its translation: CAKSGTGLLTQYF.

The chain is built from TRBV30 and TRBJ1-2; TRBD1 agrees at 7 bases. CDR3 length: 15 residues. Per germline, CDR1 GTSNPN and CDR2 SVGIG (reference sequence). V was pared by 1 base and J by 4 bases, with 9 bases of the junction left unmatched. As DNA, the CDR3 is TGTGCCTGGAGTGCCGGCCGACGACAGGGCTATGGCTACACCTTC. Translation: CAWSAGRRQGYGYTF.

The chain combines TRBV6-1 with TRBJ2-7; 9 bases agree with TRBD2. The CDR3 is made up of 16 amino acids. CDR1 is MNHNS, CDR2 SASEGT, per germline. V gave up 1 base and J gave up 7 bases; unmatched junction bases: 11. As DNA, the CDR3 is TGTGCCAGCAGTGAAGTTAATGGGGCGGGGGGGTTTGAGCAGTACTTC. Its translation is CASSEVNGAGGFEQYF.

This clone was detected only a few times. This chain links TRBV10-1 with TRBJ1-1; 9 positions agree with TRBD1. Trimming at V came to 5 bases and at J to 0 bases, leaving 1 base not matched to a gene. CDR3 length equals 14 residues. Germline V lookup: CDR1 WNHNN, CDR2 SYGVQD (reference sequence). The CDR3 sequence is CASSWDRVNTEAFF. The CDR3 DNA follows: TGCGCCAGCAGTTGGGACAGGGTGAACACTGAAGCTTTCTTT.